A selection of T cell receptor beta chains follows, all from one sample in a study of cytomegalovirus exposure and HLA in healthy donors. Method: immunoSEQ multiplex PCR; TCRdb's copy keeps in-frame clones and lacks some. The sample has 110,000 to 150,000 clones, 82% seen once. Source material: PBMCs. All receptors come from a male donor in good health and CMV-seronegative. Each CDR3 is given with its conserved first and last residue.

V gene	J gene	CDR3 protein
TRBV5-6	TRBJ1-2	CASSGDRGLDYGYTF
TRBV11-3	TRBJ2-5	CASSLTGGLWETQYF
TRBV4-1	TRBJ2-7	CASSQARSDYEQYF
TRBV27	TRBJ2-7	CASSDTPNSYEQYF
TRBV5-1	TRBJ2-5	CASSLGIPRSQETQYF
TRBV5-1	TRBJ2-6	CASQLYPQGTGANVLTF
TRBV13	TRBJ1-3	CASGQGDGGNTIYF
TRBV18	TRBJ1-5	CASSRQGGTQPQHF
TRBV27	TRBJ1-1	CASSHRSTEAFF
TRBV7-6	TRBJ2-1	CASSPSNEQFF
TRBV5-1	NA	CASSLEAGGSYEQYF
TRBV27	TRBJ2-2	CASSTNAGGNTGELFF
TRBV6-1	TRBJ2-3	CASLTGGSGTDTQYF
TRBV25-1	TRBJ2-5	CASSMAFQETQYF
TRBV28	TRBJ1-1	CASSLSLTVGAFF
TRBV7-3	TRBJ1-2	CASSYKTGSGYTF
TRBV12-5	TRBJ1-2	CASGFRRGLFSTDVYGYTF
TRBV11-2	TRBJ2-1	CASSFSGGSYNEQFF
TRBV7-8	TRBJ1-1	CASSYLGQGEAFF
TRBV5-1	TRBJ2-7	CASSRGMYEQYF
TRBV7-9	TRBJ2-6	CASRTGTSGANVLTF
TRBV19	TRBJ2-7	CASSIVSGGPLFVEQYF
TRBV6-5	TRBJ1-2	CASSPFNYGYTF
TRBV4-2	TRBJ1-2	CASSLPDRDNYGYTF
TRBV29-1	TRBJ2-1	CSVVGRGDYNEQFF
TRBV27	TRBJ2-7	CASSSIPTGIYEQYF
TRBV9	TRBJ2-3	CASSFSKRSRATDTQYF
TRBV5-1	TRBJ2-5	CASSLIGGGETQYF
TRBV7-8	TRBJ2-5	CASSPLETGRETQYF
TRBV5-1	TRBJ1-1	CASRGGTEAFF
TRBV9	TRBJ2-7	CASSEGTSVHEQYF
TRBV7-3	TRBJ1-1	CASSLERGGPTEAFF
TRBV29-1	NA	CSVESLSYEQYF
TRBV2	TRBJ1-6	CARSATDNLSPLHF
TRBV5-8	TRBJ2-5	CASSLVLGDQETQYF
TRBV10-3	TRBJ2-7	CAIRLGRPREDEQYF
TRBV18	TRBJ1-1	CASSRAQQNTEAFF
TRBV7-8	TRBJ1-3	CASSKDRVIGLGNTIYF
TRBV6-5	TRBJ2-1	CASSYGGDYNEQFF
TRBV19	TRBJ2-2	CASSMTTVAGELFF
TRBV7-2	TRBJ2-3	CASSLYGGEADTQYF
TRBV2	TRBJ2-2	CASSGTLDPTGEDTGELFF
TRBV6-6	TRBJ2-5	CASRPFAGGRETQYF
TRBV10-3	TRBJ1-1	CAISDPGYTEAFF
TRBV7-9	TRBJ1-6	CASSLGTGGGSPLHF
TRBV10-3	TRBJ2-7	CAIREGTGAYEQYF
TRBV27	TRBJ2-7	CASSLSAGQGRHEQYF
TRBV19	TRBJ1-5	CASTFTGTDNQPQHF
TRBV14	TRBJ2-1	CASSQVASGNEQFF
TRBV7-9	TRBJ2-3	CASSFDPLLAGTDTQYF
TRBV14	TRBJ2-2	CASSQGITAPRTGELFF
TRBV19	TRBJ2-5	CASSDSYQETQYF
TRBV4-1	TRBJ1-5	CASSAGQNSNQPQHF
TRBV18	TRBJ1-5	CASSWEQGANQPQHF